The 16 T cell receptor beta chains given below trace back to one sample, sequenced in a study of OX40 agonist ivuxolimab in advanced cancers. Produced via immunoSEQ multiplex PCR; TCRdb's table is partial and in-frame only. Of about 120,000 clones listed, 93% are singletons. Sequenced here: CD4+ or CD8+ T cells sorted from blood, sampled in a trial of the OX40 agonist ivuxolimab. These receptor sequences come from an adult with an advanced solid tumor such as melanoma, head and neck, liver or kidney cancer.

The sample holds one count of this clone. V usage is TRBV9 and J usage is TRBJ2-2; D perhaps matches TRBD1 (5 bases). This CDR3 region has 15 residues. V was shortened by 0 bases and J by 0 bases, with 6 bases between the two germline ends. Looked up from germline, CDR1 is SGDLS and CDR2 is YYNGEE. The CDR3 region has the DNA TGTGCCAGCAGCGTAGCCAGGGCGAACACCGGGGAGCTGTTTTTT. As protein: CASSVARANTGELFF.

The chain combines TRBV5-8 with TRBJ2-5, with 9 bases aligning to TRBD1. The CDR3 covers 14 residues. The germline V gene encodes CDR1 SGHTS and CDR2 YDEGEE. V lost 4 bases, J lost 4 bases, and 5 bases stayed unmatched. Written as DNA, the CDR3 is TGTGCCAGCAGCACGGGACAGGGTGGAGAGACCCAGTACTTC. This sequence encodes CASSTGQGGETQYF.

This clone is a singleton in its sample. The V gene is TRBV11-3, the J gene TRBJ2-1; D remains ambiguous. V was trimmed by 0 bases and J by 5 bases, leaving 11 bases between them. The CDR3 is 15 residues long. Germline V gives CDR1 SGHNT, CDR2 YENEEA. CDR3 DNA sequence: TGTGCCAGCAGCTTAGATGGCGGTCGGCACAATGAGCAGTTCTTC. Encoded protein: CASSLDGGRHNEQFF.

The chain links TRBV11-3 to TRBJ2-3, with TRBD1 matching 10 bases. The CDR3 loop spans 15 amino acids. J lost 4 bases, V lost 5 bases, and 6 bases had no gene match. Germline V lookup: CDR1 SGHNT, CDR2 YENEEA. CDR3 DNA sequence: TGTGCCAGCAGCCTCAGACAGGGGGCATCAGATACGCAGTATTTT. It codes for CASSLRQGASDTQYF.

CDR3 nucleotide sequence: TGTGCCAGCAGCTTGGACAGGGCCCCGTACCAGCCCCAGCATTTT. It translates to CASSLDRAPYQPQHF. The J gene is TRBJ1-5, the V gene TRBV5-6; maybe TRBD1 (6 bases). CDR3 length: 15 residues. Per the germline V gene, CDR1 is SGHDT and CDR2 is YYEEEE. The V end lost 0 bases, the J end lost 7 bases, and 14 bases lay between the germline ends.

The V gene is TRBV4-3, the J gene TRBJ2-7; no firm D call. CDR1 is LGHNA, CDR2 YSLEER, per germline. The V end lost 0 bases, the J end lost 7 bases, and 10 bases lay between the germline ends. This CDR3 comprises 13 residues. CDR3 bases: TGCGCCAGCAGCCAAGAACCCGGTTCTGAGCAGTACTTC. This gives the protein CASSQEPGSEQYF.

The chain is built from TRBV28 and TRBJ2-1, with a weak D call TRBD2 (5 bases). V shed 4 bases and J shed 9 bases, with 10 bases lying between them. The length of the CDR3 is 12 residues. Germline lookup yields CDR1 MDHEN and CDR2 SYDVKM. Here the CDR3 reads CASSSGLIEQFF. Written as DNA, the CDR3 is TGTGCCAGCAGTTCCGGACTGATTGAGCAGTTCTTC.

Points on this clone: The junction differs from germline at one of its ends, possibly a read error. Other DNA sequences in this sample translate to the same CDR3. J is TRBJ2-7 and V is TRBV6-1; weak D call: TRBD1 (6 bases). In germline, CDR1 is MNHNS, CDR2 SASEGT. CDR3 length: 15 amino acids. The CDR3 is CASSERQGHSYEQYF. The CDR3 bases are TGTGCCAGCAGTGAAAGGCAGGGGCACTCCTACGAGCAGTACTTT.

The CDR3 loop reads CASSLFTGWRETQYF. The CDR3 DNA follows: TGTGCCAGCAGCCTTTTCACAGGGTGGCGGGAGACCCAGTACTTC. The V and J genes are TRBV28 and TRBJ2-5; weak D call: TRBD1 (6 bases). Germline assignment: CDR1 MDHEN and CDR2 SYDVKM. The CDR3 has 15 residues. With 6 bases removed from V and 5 bases from J, the gap between germline ends came to 19 bases.

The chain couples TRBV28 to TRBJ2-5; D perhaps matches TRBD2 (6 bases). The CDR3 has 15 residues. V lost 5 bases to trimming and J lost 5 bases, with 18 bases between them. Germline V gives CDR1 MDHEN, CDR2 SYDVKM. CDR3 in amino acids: CASSRPGRPTETQYF. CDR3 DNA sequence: TGTGCCAGCAGTCGCCCTGGGAGGCCGACCGAGACCCAGTACTTC.

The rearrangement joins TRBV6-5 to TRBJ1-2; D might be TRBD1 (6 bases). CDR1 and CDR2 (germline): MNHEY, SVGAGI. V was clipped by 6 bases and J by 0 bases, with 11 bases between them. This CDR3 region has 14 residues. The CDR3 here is CASRGTPTNYGYTF. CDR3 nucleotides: TGTGCCAGCAGAGGGACACCCACTAACTATGGCTACACCTTC.

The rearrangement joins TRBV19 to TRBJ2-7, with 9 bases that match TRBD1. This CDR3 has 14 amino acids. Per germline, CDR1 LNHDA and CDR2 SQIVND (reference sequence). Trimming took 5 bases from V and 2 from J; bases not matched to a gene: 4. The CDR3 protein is CASSFGQGTYEQYF. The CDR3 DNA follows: TGTGCCAGTAGTTTCGGACAGGGGACCTACGAGCAGTACTTC.

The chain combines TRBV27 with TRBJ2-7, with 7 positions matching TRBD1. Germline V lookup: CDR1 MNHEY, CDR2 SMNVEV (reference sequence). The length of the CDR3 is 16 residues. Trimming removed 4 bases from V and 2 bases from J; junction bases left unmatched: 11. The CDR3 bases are TGTGCCAGCAGTTCCCTAAGCGCCCAGGGGGCCTACGAGCAGTACTTC. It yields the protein CASSSLSAQGAYEQYF.

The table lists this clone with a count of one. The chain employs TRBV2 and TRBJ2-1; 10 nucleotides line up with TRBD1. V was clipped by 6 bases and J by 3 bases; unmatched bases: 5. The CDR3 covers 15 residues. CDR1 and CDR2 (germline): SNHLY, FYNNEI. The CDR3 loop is CASSGQGVGYNEQFF. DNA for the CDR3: TGTGCCAGCAGCGGACAGGGGGTGGGCTACAATGAGCAGTTCTTC.

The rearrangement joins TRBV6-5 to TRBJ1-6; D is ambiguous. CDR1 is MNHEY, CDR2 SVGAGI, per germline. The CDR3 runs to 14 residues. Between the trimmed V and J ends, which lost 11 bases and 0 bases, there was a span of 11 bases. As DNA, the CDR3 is TGTGCCGCTGGGAGAAGCTCCTATAATTCACCCCTCCACTTT. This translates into CAAGRSSYNSPLHF.

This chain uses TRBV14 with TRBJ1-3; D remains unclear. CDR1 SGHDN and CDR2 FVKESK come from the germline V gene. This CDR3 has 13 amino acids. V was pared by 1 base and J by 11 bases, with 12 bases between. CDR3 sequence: CASSQVRAGPIYF. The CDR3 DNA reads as TGTGCCAGCAGCCAAGTACGAGCCGGACCCATATATTTT.